This T cell receptor beta chain was documented in a study of OX40 agonist ivuxolimab in advanced cancers. Study information: Ivuxolimab doses were 0.01, 0.1, 0.3, 1.5, 3 or 10 mg/kg every 2 weeks. Hepatocellular carcinoma, melanoma, renal cell or head and neck cancer was diagnosed in the dose-escalation patients.

This clone came up a few times. What it recognizes is unknown. Notes on the study in general: Undetermined was the antigen specificity of the expanded peripheral T cells. There were, on average, more expanded clones in CD8+ T cells than in CD4+.

Some clones are missing from TCRdb's copy, which holds only in-frame ones; the method was immunoSEQ multiplex PCR. This table has roughly 67,000 clones, around 92% appearing once. The CDR3 consists of 13 residues. Germline V gene data show CDR1 as GTSNPN and CDR2 as SVGIG (reference sequence). V lost 4 bases and J lost 8; bases outside the gene matches: 10. The sequence was collected from an adult with an advanced solid tumor such as melanoma, head and neck, liver or kidney cancer. The V and J genes are TRBV30 and TRBJ1-2; 7 bases match TRBD1. The source was CD4+ or CD8+ T cells sorted from blood, collected in a trial of the OX40 agonist ivuxolimab. In nucleotides, the CDR3 is TGTGCCTGGACTAAGACAGGGTCGGGAGGCTACACCTTC. Protein: CAWTKTGSGGYTF.